This T cell receptor beta chain was documented in a study of CD8+ T cells in alopecia areata. In the study overall: Tofacitinib was given for 6 to 18 months, then stopped for 6 months. Study-wide points: More clonal than normal scalp was lesional scalp, particularly alopecia totalis/universalis.

Trimming cost V 11 bases and J 0 bases, with 11 bases left between them. Germline CDR1 and CDR2: MNHNS and SASEGT. The CDR3 runs to 13 residues. Lesional scalp punch biopsies and peripheral blood came from alopecia areata patients. PBMCs were stained for CD3, CD4 and CD8, and CD4+ and CD8+ T cells were sorted. Extraction and reverse transcription of RNA yielded cDNA as the sequencing template. Sequencing used immunoSEQ multiplex PCR; TCRdb keeps in-frame clones, though not all of them. The sample contains over 200,000 clones, more than 45% of which appear only once. Points on this clone: As yet, its antigen is unknown.

The receptor comes from a human donor with alopecia areata. V and J are TRBV6-1 and TRBJ2-1; D ambiguous. Sequenced material: CD4+ T cells sorted from blood, taken at week 0. CDR3: CAAKGLSYNEQFF. The DNA for the CDR3 is TGTGCCGCCAAAGGGCTCTCCTACAATGAGCAGTTCTTC.